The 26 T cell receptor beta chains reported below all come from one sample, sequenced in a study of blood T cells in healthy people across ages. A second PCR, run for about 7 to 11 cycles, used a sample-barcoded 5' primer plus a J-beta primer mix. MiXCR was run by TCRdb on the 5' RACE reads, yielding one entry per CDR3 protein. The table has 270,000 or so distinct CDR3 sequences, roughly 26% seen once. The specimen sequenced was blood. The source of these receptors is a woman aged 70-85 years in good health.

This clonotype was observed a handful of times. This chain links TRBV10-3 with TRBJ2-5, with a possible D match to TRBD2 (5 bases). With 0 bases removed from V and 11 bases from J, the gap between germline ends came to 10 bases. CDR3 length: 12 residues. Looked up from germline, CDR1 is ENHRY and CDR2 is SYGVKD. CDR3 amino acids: CAISESKGEQYF. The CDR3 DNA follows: TGTGCCATCAGTGAGTCGAAGGGAGAGCAGTACTTC.

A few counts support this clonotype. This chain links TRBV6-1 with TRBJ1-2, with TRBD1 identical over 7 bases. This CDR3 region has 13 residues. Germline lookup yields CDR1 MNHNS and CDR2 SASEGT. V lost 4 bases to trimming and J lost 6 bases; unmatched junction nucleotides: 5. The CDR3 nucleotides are TGTGCCAGCAGTGGACCGGGACAGAATGGCTACACCTTC. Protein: CASSGPGQNGYTF.

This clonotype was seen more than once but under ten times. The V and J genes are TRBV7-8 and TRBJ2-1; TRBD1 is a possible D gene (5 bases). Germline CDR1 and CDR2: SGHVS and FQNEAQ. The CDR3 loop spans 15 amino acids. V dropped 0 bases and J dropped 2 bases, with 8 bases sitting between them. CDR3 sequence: CASSLAAGPYNEQFF. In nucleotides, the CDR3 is TGTGCCAGCAGCTTAGCTGCAGGGCCCTACAATGAGCAGTTCTTC. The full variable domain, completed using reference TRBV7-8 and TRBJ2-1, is GAGVSQSPRYKVAKRGQDVALRCDPISGHVSLFWYQQALGQGPEFLTYFQNEAQLDKSGLPSDRFFAERPEGSVSTLKIQRTQQEDSAVYLCASSLAAGPYNEQFFGPGTRLTVL.

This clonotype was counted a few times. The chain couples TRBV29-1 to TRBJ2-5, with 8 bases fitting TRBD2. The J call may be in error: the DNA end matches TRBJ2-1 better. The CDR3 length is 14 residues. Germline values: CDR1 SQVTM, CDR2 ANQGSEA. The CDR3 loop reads CSGAFLVAGNEQFF. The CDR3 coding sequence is TGCAGCGGAGCCTTCTTGGTAGCGGGAAATGAGCAGTTCTTC.

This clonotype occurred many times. Here the CDR3 reads CASSLLQGTGELFF. The DNA for the CDR3 is TGCGCCAGCAGCTTGCTCCAGGGCACCGGGGAGCTGTTTTTT. The gene calls are TRBV5-1 and TRBJ2-2, with D perhaps matching TRBD1 (5 bases). The CDR3 totals 14 residues. V lost 1 base and J 4 bases, leaving 8 bases between the germline ends. From germline, CDR1 is SGHRS and CDR2 YFSETQ. The full variable domain, its missing parts supplied by reference TRBV5-1 and TRBJ2-2, is KAGVTQTPRYLIKTRGQQVTLSCSPISGHRSVSWYQQTPGQGLQFLFEYFSETQRNKGNFPGRFSGRQFSNSRSEMNVSTLELGDSALYLCASSLLQGTGELFFGEGSRLTVL.

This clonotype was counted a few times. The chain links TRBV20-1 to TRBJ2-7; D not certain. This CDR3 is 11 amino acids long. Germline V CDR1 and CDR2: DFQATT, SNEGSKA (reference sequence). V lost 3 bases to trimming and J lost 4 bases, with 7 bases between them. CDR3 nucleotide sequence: TGCAGTGCTAGTCACAAGTACGAGCAGTACTTC. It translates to CSASHKYEQYF.

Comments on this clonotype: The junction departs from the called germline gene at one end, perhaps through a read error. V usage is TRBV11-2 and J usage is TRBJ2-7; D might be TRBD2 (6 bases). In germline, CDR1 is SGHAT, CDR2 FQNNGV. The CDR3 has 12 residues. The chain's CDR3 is CACSRTSSEQYF. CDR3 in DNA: TGTGCCTGCAGCCGAACTAGCTCGGAGCAGTACTTC.

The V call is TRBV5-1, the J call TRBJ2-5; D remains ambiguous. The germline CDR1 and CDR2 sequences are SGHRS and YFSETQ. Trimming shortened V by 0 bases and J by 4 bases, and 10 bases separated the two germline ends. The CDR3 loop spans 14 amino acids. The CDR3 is CASSLEWGRETQYF. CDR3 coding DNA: TGCGCCAGCAGCTTGGAGTGGGGTCGAGAGACCCAGTACTTC.

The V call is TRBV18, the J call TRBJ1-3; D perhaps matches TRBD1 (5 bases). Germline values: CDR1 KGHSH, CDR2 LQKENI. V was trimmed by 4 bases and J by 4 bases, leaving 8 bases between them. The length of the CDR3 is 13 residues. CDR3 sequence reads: CASSQTEGNTIYF. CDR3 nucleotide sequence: TGTGCCAGCTCACAGACAGAAGGAAACACCATATATTTT.

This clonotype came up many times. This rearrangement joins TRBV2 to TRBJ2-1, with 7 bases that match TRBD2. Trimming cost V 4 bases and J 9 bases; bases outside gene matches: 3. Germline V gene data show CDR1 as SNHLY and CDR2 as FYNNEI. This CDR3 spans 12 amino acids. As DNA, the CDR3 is TGTGCCAGCAGTGGCAGCGGGATTGAGCAGTTCTTC. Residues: CASSGSGIEQFF.

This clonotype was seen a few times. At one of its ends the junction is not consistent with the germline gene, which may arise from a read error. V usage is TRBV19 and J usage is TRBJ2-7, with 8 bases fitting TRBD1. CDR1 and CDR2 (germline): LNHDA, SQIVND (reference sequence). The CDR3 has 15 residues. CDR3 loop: CASSDRGSPPYVQYF. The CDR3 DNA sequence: TGTGCCAGTAGCGACAGGGGTAGCCCGCCCTACGTGCAGTACTTC.

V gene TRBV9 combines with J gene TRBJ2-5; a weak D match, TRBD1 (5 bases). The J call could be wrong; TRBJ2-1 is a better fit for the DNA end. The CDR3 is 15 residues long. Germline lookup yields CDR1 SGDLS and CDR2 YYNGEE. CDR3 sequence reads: CASSVGQRQLNEQFF. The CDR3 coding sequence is TGTGCCAGCAGCGTAGGACAGCGACAACTCAATGAGCAGTTCTTC.

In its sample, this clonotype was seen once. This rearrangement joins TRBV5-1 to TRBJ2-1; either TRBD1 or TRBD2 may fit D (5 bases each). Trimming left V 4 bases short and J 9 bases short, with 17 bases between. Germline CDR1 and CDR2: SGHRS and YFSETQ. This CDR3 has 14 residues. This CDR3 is CASSPGAAGGEQFF. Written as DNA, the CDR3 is TGCGCCAGCAGCCCCGGGGCGGCGGGTGGTGAGCAGTTCTTC.

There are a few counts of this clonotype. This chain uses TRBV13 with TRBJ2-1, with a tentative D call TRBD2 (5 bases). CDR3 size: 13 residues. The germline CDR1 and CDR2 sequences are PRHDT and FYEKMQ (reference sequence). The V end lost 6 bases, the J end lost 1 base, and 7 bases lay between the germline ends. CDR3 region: CASRPGSYNEQFF. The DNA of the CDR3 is TGTGCCAGCAGACCGGGGTCCTACAATGAGCAGTTCTTC.

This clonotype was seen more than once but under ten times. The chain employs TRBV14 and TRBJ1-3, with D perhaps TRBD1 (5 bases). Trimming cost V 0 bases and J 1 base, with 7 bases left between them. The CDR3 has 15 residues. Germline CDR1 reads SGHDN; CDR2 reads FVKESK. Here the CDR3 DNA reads TGTGCCAGCAGCCAAGATCAGGGTTCTGGAAACACCATATATTTT. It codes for CASSQDQGSGNTIYF.

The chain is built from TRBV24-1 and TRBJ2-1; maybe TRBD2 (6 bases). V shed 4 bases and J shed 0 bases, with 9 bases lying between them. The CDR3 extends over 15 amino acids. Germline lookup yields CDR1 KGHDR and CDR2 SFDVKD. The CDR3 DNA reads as TGTGCCACCAGTGAAACCGGGAGCTCCTACAATGAGCAGTTCTTC. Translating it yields CATSETGSSYNEQFF.

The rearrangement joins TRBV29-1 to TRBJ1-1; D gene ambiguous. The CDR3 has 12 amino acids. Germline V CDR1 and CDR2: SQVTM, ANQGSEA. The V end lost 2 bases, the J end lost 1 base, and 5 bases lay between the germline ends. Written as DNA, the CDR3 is TGCAGCGTTGAAACCTCGAACACTGAAGCTTTCTTT. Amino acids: CSVETSNTEAFF.

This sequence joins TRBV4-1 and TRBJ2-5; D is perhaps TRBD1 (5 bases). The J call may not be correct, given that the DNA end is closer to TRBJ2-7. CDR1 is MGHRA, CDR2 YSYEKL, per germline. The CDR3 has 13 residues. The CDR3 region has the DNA TGCGCCAGCAGCCAAAGTCAGGGTTACGAGCAGTACTTC. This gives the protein CASSQSQGYEQYF.

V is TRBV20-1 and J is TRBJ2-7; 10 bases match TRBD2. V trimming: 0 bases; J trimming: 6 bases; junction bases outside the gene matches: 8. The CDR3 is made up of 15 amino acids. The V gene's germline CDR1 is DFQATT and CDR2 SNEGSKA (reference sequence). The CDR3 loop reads CSARDHLAGVGEQYF. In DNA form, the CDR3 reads TGCAGTGCTAGAGATCACCTAGCGGGGGTAGGCGAGCAGTACTTC.

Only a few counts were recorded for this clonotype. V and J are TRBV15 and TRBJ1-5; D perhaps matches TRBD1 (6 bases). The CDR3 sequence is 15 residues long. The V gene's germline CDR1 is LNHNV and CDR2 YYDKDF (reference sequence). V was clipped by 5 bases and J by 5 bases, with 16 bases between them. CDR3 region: CATSPRRGPYQPQHF. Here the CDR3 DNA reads TGTGCCACCAGCCCACGGCGGGGGCCCTATCAGCCCCAGCATTTT.

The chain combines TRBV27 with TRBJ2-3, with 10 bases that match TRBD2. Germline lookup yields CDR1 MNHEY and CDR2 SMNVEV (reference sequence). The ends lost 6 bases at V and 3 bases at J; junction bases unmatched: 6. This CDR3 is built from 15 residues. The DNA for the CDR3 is TGTGCCAGCAGCACACGGGGACTAGCGACAGATACGCAGTATTTT. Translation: CASSTRGLATDTQYF.

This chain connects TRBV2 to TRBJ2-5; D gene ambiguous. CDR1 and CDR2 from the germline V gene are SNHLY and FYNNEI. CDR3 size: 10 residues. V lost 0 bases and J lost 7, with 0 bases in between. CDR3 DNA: TGTGCCAGCAGTGAAGCGACCCAGTACTTC. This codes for CASSEATQYF.

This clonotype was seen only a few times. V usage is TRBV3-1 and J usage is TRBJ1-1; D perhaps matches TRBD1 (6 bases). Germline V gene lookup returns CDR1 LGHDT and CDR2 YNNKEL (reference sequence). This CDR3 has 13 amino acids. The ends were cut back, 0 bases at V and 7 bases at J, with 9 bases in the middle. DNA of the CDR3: TGTGCCAGCAGCCAAGACAAGGGGGTTGAAGCTTTCTTT. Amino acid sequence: CASSQDKGVEAFF.

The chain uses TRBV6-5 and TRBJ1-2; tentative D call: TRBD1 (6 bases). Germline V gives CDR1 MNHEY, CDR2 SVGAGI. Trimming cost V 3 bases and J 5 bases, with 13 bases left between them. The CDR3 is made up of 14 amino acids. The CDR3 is CASSYQGRSYGYTF. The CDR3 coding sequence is TGTGCCAGCAGTTATCAGGGGCGTTCGTATGGCTACACCTTC.

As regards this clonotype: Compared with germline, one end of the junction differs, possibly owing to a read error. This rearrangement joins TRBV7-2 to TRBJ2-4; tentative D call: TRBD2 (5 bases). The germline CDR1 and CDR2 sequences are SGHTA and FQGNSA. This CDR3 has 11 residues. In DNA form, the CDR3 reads TGTGCCAGCAGCTTAGTTGACTACAAAGTCTTC. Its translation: CASSLVDYKVF.

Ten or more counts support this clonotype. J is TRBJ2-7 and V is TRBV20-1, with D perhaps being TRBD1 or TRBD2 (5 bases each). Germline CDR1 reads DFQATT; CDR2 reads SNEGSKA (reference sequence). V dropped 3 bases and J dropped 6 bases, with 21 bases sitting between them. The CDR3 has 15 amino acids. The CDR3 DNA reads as TGCAGTGCTAGCATCCGGGACGCTGGTCCGTTCGAGCAGTACTTC. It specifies CSASIRDAGPFEQYF.